This TCR beta chain was recorded in a study of T cells after yellow fever vaccination. The study's findings and limits: A limited proportion of clonotypes was detected within both the CD4 and CD8 compartments. Abundant bulk-population clonotypes could contaminate the FACS-sorted repertoires. A large majority of primary-vaccination clones showed up again after the booster (approximately 96% CD4, roughly 88% CD8).

Making TCR cDNA involved 5'RACE template switching, which added UMIs and a universal primer site. MiXCR, applied by TCRdb to the 5' RACE reads, yields one record per CDR3 protein. The table has over 300,000 distinct CDR3 sequences, about 4% seen once. With respect to this clonotype: Its antigen is unknown.

Between the trimmed V and J ends, which lost 3 bases and 12 bases, there was a span of 9 bases. The CDR3 contains 11 residues. The chain uses TRBV12-3 or TRBV12-4 and TRBJ2-1; D could derive from TRBD1 or TRBD2 (5 bases each). The input for sequencing was PBMCs, taken 5 days after the yellow fever booster vaccination. This clonotype was sampled from a man aged 18-30 years who received the YFV17D yellow fever vaccine. CDR3 DNA: TGTGCCAGCAGTTTCTGGGGGAGGCAGTTCTTC. It translates to CASSFWGRQFF.